This record looks at one T cell receptor (beta chain) sequence and its context. Its antigen is currently unknown. An equimolar mix of two oligonucleotides served as the beta constant-region primer for TRBC1 and TRBC2. Ligated cDNA was amplified by four rounds of PCR with nested alpha and beta constant-region primers and SP2. TCRdb reanalysed the UMI-ligation and nested PCR reads using MiXCR and keeps one entry per CDR3 protein. The sample consists of over 100,000 distinct CDR3 sequences, about 15% of them appearing once. This record comes from a study of naive and memory T cell subsets. Germline values: CDR1 SNHLY, CDR2 FYNNEI. The CDR3 loop spans 15 amino acids. The V gene lost 0 bases and the J gene lost 6 bases, with 12 bases spanning the gap. Points from the study as a whole: Possibly reflecting memory cells re-expressing CD45RA, a few larger clonotypes occurred in naive repertoires, especially CD8. In naive cells, over 85% of TCR sequences were seen only once.

The chain carries TRBV2 and TRBJ1-5, with D possibly matching TRBD1 (6 bases). The sequencing sample was made of naive CD8+ T cells from blood. The origin of this receptor is a human donor in good health. CDR3 in DNA: TGTGCCAGCAGTGAAGCGCGTGGGGGCACTCAGCCCCAGCATTTT. It codes for CASSEARGGTQPQHF. The whole variable domain, remainder taken from reference TRBV2 and TRBJ1-5, is EPEVTQTPSHQVTQMGQEVILRCVPISNHLYFYWYRQILGQKVEFLVSFYNNEISEKSEIFDDQFSVERPDGSNFTLKIRSTKLEDSAMYFCASSEARGGTQPQHFGDGTRLSIL.